These T cell receptor beta chains were read from a single sample in a study of blood T cell repertoires in COVID-19. The assay was immunoSEQ multiplex PCR, and TCRdb's table has in-frame clones only and misses some. The sample includes 140,000 to 150,000 clones, around nine tenths of them seen just once. The sample was peripheral blood. The receptor source for this set is a human donor in a cohort sampled during active COVID-19. Each CDR3 is given with its conserved first and last residue. Each record gives: V gene, clone size, J gene, D gene, CDR3 protein, CDR3 DNA. The D gene is left open where the match is weak. Not all rows give a size; the values are once, few, many and, for expanded clones, a class.

V gene: TRBV11-2
clone size: -
J gene: TRBJ2-2
D gene: -
CDR3 protein: CASSLLSRNTGELFF
CDR3 DNA: TGTGCCAGCAGCTTATTATCCAGGAACACCGGGGAGCTGTTTTTT

V gene: TRBV10-3
clone size: -
J gene: TRBJ2-7
D gene: -
CDR3 protein: CAINRESSYEQYF
CDR3 DNA: TGTGCCATCAACCGGGAAAGCTCCTACGAGCAGTACTTC

V gene: TRBV12-3/TRBV12-4
clone size: -
J gene: TRBJ2-3
D gene: -
CDR3 protein: CASGPLTDTQYF
CDR3 DNA: TGTGCCAGCGGGCCCCTCACAGATACGCAGTATTTT

V gene: TRBV6-5
clone size: -
J gene: TRBJ1-2
D gene: -
CDR3 protein: CASSYSVNYGYTF
CDR3 DNA: TGTGCCAGCAGTTACAGCGTTAACTATGGCTACACCTTC

V gene: TRBV4-3
clone size: -
J gene: TRBJ1-4
D gene: TRBD1
CDR3 protein: CASSQSGGQGNYEKLFF
CDR3 DNA: TGCGCCAGCAGCCAATCCGGGGGACAGGGAAACTATGAAAAACTGTTTTTT

V gene: TRBV27
clone size: -
J gene: TRBJ1-3
D gene: TRBD1
CDR3 protein: CASSTTGAGNTIYF
CDR3 DNA: TGTGCCAGCAGCACAACAGGGGCTGGAAACACCATATATTTT

V gene: TRBV7-8
clone size: once
J gene: TRBJ1-3
D gene: TRBD1
CDR3 protein: CASSMGQGGNTIYF
CDR3 DNA: TGTGCCAGCAGCATGGGACAGGGCGGAAACACCATATATTTT

V gene: TRBV19
clone size: -
J gene: TRBJ1-4
D gene: TRBD1
CDR3 protein: CASGDRAQSGEKLFF
CDR3 DNA: TGTGCCAGTGGGGACAGGGCTCAATCGGGTGAAAAACTGTTTTTT

V gene: TRBV6-5
clone size: -
J gene: TRBJ2-2
D gene: TRBD1
CDR3 protein: CASSSQGANTGELFF
CDR3 DNA: TGTGCCAGCAGTTCACAGGGGGCGAACACCGGGGAGCTGTTTTTT

V gene: TRBV6-1
clone size: -
J gene: TRBJ2-7
D gene: -
CDR3 protein: CASSENSAGYEQYF
CDR3 DNA: TGTGCCAGCAGTGAAAATTCTGCAGGGTACGAGCAGTACTTC

V gene: TRBV5-1
clone size: -
J gene: TRBJ2-3
D gene: TRBD2
CDR3 protein: CASTSGTSGYTQYF
CDR3 DNA: TGCGCCAGCACCTCCGGGACTAGCGGTTATACGCAGTATTTT

V gene: TRBV13
clone size: once
J gene: TRBJ2-1
D gene: -
CDR3 protein: CASSPGGGANILYNEQFF
CDR3 DNA: TGTGCCAGCAGCCCGGGGGGCGGGGCGAACATCCTTTACAATGAGCAGTTCTTC

V gene: TRBV5-1
clone size: once
J gene: TRBJ2-5
D gene: TRBD2
CDR3 protein: CASSYTSGRVFRETQYF
CDR3 DNA: TGCGCCAGCAGCTACACTAGCGGGAGGGTCTTTCGAGAGACCCAGTACTTC

V gene: TRBV4-3
clone size: -
J gene: TRBJ1-1
D gene: -
CDR3 protein: CASSQDFHGGTEAFF
CDR3 DNA: TGCGCCAGCAGCCAAGATTTCCACGGGGGCACTGAAGCTTTCTTT

V gene: TRBV7-9
clone size: -
J gene: TRBJ2-3
D gene: TRBD1
CDR3 protein: CASSGNRGSTDTQYF
CDR3 DNA: TGTGCCAGCAGCGGGAACAGGGGTAGCACAGATACGCAGTATTTT

V gene: TRBV5-1
clone size: few
J gene: TRBJ2-3
D gene: -
CDR3 protein: CASSSQGTDTQYF
CDR3 DNA: TGCGCCAGCAGCAGTCAGGGAACAGATACGCAGTATTTT

V gene: TRBV7-2
clone size: -
J gene: TRBJ2-3
D gene: TRBD1
CDR3 protein: CASSLQGAVGTDTQYF
CDR3 DNA: TGTGCCAGCAGCTTACAGGGGGCCGTGGGCACAGATACGCAGTATTTT

V gene: TRBV7-9
clone size: -
J gene: TRBJ2-2
D gene: TRBD2
CDR3 protein: CASSLVAGASGELFF
CDR3 DNA: TGTGCCAGCAGCTTAGTAGCGGGAGCGTCCGGGGAGCTGTTTTTT

V gene: TRBV18
clone size: -
J gene: TRBJ1-1
D gene: -
CDR3 protein: CASSPLRDTEAFF
CDR3 DNA: TGTGCCAGCTCACCGCTCAGGGACACTGAAGCTTTCTTT

V gene: TRBV7-2
clone size: -
J gene: TRBJ2-7
D gene: -
CDR3 protein: CASSLVGAGRGYPDEQYF
CDR3 DNA: TGTGCCAGCAGCTTAGTCGGGGCGGGTCGGGGGTACCCCGACGAGCAGTACTTC

V gene: TRBV7-2
clone size: -
J gene: TRBJ2-7
D gene: TRBD1
CDR3 protein: CASSPRTGGSYEQYF
CDR3 DNA: TGTGCCAGCAGCCCCCGGACAGGGGGCTCCTACGAGCAGTACTTC

V gene: TRBV3-1/TRBV3-2
clone size: -
J gene: TRBJ1-2
D gene: TRBD1
CDR3 protein: CASSPTGDYGYTF
CDR3 DNA: TGTGCCAGCAGTCCAACAGGGGACTATGGCTACACCTTC